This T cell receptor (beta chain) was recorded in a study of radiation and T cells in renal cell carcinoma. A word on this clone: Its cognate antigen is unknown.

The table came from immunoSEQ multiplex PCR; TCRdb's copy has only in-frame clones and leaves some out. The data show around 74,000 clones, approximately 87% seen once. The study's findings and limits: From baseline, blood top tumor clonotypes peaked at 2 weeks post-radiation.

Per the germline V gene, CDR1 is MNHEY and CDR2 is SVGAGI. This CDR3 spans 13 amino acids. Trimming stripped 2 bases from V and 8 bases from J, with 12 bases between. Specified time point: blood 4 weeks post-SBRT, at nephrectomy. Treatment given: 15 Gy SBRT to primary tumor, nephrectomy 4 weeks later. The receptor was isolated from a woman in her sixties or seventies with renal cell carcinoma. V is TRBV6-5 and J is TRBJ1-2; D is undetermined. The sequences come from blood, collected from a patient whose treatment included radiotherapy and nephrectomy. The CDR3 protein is CASSYDTIGGYTF. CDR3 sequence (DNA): TGTGCCAGCAGTTACGACACTATTGGGGGCTACACCTTC.